Listed below are T cell receptor beta chains from one sample, sequenced in a study of T cells in Graves' hyperthyroidism and ophthalmopathy. One entry per CDR3 protein, called by TCRdb with MiXCR from the multiplex PCR reads. This table has around 690,000 distinct CDR3 sequences, around 16% appearing once. The sequenced material came from blood. These receptors were collected from a man between 50 and 59 years old with Graves' hyperthyroidism. The CDR3 runs from the conserved cysteine through the conserved F or W. A D gene is named only where the DNA matches it firmly. Only some rows state a clone size, as once, few, many or a class for expanded clones.

v_call: TRBV10-3; d_call: NA; j_call: TRBJ2-1; clone_size: many; cdr3_nt: TGTGCCATCAGTGAATTCCCGTCGGACGACTATAACTACAATGAGCAGTTCTTC; cdr3_aa: CAISEFPSDDYNYNEQFF
v_call: TRBV6-1; d_call: NA; j_call: TRBJ2-7; clone_size: many; cdr3_nt: TGTGCCAGCAGTGCATCCGTGGGGGGCGGGTACGAGCAGTACTTC; cdr3_aa: CASSASVGGGYEQYF
v_call: TRBV11-3; d_call: TRBD2; j_call: TRBJ2-1; clone_size: many; cdr3_nt: TGTGCCAGCAGCTCCCGACTTCGAGCGGGAGACCTCAATGAGCAGTTCTTC; cdr3_aa: CASSSRLRAGDLNEQFF
v_call: TRBV7-9; d_call: TRBD2; j_call: TRBJ2-2; clone_size: few; cdr3_nt: TGTGCCAGCAGCCTAACTCGGGGGGACGGGGAGCTGTTTTTT; cdr3_aa: CASSLTRGDGELFF
v_call: TRBV19; d_call: NA; j_call: TRBJ1-1; clone_size: NA; cdr3_nt: TGTGCCAGTAGTGCTGGGGGGACTGAAGCTTCCTTT; cdr3_aa: CASSAGGTEASF
v_call: TRBV28; d_call: NA; j_call: TRBJ2-5; clone_size: NA; cdr3_nt: TGTGCCAGCAGTTGGAGACGGGTAGAGACCCAGTACTTC; cdr3_aa: CASSWRRVETQYF
v_call: TRBV3-1; d_call: NA; j_call: TRBJ2-1; clone_size: NA; cdr3_nt: TGTGCCAGCGGCTACCCGGGGAAGTTCTTC; cdr3_aa: CASGYPGKFF
v_call: TRBV2; d_call: TRBD2; j_call: TRBJ2-1; clone_size: many; cdr3_nt: TGTGCCAGCAGGAGGGGACTAGCGGTCTACAATGAGCAGTTCTTC; cdr3_aa: CASRRGLAVYNEQFF
v_call: TRBV20-1; d_call: TRBD2; j_call: TRBJ2-5; clone_size: NA; cdr3_nt: TGCAGTGCAAAGGCCGGGACTAGCGGGCCGCAAGAGACCCAGTACTTC; cdr3_aa: CSAKAGTSGPQETQYF
v_call: TRBV12-3/TRBV12-4; d_call: NA; j_call: TRBJ1-1; clone_size: many; cdr3_nt: TGTGCCAGCAGTCCGTTCTATGAAGCTTTCTTT; cdr3_aa: CASSPFYEAFF